This record looks at one TCR beta chain sequence and its context. The data stem from a study of control samples from healthy donors and cancer patients. This CDR3 is 15 amino acids long. Trimming took 10 bases from V and 0 from J, leaving 16 bases between them. From germline, CDR1 is LNHDA and CDR2 SQIVND (reference sequence). The assay was immunoSEQ multiplex PCR, and TCRdb's table has in-frame clones only and misses some. Here the sample spans 65,000 to 100,000 clones, roughly 89% being singletons. The sequenced material came from blood. The gene calls are TRBV19 and TRBJ1-5; D is possibly TRBD1 (6 bases). This clonotype originated in a man in his forties or fifties in good health. CDR3 region: CATLGGGLSNQPQHF. The DNA for the CDR3 is TGTGCCACCCTTGGGGGGGGCCTTAGCAATCAGCCCCAGCATTTT.